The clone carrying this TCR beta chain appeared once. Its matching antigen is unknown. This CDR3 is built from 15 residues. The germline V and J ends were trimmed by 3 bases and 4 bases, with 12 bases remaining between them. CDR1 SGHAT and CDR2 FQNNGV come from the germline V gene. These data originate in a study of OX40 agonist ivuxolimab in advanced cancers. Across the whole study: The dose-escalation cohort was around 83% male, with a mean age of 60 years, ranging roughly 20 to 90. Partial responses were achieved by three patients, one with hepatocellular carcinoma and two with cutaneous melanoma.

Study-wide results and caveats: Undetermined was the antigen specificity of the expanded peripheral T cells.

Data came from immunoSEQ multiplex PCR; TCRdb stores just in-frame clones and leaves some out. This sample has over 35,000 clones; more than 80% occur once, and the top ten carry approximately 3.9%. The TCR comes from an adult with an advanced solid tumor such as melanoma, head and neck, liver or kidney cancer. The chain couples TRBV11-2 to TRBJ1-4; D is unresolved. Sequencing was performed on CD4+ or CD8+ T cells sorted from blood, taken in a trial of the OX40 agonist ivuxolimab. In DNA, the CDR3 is TGTGCCAGCAGCTTTGGCGGTGGCATTAATGAAAAACTGTTTTTT. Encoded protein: CASSFGGGINEKLFF.